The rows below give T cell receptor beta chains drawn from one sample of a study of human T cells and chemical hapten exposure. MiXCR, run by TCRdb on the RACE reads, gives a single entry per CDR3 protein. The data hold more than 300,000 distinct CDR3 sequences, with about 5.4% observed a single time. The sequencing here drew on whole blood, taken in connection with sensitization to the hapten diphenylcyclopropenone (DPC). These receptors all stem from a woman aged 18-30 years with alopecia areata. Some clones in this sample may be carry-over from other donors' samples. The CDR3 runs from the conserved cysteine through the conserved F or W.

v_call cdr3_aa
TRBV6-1 CASSERDSGAGYTF
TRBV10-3 CAISETGTGQPQHF
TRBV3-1 CASSQDWGSPYNEQFF
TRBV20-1 CSARDLGGRTEAFF
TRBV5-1 CASSRDRAHEQFF
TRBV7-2 CASSPVGDEQFF
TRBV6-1 CASSKEEGHGYTF
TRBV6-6 CASRRPGTGRGANVLTF
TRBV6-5 CASTQVWGQYNEQFF
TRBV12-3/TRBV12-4 CASGGQGSNNQPQHF
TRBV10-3 CAISESGQGREQYF
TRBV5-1 CASSPAGSNTEAFF
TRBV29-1 CSVKGQASYEQYF
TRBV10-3 CAISESGANTGDLFF
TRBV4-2 CASSHQGGPVEQYF
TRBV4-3 CASSQSLGPYNSPLHF
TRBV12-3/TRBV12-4 CASTENRGKLSYSPLHF
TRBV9 CASSPTANTEAFF
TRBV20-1 CSAKQVRDTEAFF
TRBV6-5 CASSYSPVYEQYF
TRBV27 CASSLGGAKETQYF
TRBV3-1 CASSQGTGRDTQYF
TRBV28 CASQGDREKLFF
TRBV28 CASRPTGAFYEQYF
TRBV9 CASSVEAATEAFF
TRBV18 CASSPRTGDEAFF
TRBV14 CASSQERQSQETQYF
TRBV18 CASSARLDSYEQYF
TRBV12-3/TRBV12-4 CASSPENLGAQHF
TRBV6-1 CASTRDRYYGYTF
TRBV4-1 CASSKTGVATNEKLFF